The rows below give T cell receptor beta chains drawn from one sample of a study of cytomegalovirus exposure and HLA in healthy donors. Assay: immunoSEQ multiplex PCR; the TCRdb copy retains only in-frame clones and omits some. The sample carries tens of thousands of clones, about 63% recorded once. Sequences were obtained from PBMCs. The receptors were sampled from a man aged 45-60 years in good health and CMV-seropositive. Each CDR3 is given with its conserved first and last residue. Each record gives: clone size, V gene, J gene, D gene, CDR3 DNA, CDR3 protein. D genes are given only for firm matches. A row's size may be missing; if present it is once, few, many or a size class.

once	TRBV28	TRBJ1-1	.	TGTGCCAGCAGTTCGCCCGAGGGGAACACTGAAGCTTTCTTT	CASSSPEGNTEAFF
.	TRBV29-1	TRBJ2-7	.	TGCAGCGTTGCCCGAGGGCAGAACGAGCAGTACTTC	CSVARGQNEQYF
.	TRBV7-8	TRBJ1-5	.	TGTGCCAGCAGCCAGGGACACTTCAATCAGCCCCAGCATTTT	CASSQGHFNQPQHF
few	TRBV30	TRBJ1-2	.	TGTGCCTGGAGAACCACAGGGTTTCTGCGTCGGTCTGAGTATGGCTACACCTTC	CAWRTTGFLRRSEYGYTF
.	TRBV7-8	TRBJ1-3	TRBD1	TGTGCCAGCAGCTCGGGAGGGACAGCCTCTGGAAACACCATATATTTT	CASSSGGTASGNTIYF
.	TRBV11-1	TRBJ2-1	.	TGTGCCAGCAGCGCTAGCAATGAGCAGTTCTTC	CASSASNEQFF
.	TRBV7-8	TRBJ1-5	.	TGTGCCAGCAGCGCTGACGGGGGGCTAGGGAATCAGCCCCAGCATTTT	CASSADGGLGNQPQHF
.	TRBV4-1	TRBJ1-2	.	TGCGCCAGCAGCCAAGGGACAGCATGGGGCTACACCTTC	CASSQGTAWGYTF
once	TRBV4-1	TRBJ1-5	TRBD1	TGCGCCAGCAGCCAAGATGGGAAGGGGGCTGTACAGCCCCAGCATTTT	CASSQDGKGAVQPQHF
.	TRBV10-3	TRBJ2-1	.	TGTGCCATCTCAGGGGCGGCGGGAGTTGAAAATGAGCAGTTCTTC	CAISGAAGVENEQFF
.	TRBV7-2	TRBJ2-5	.	TGTGCCAGCAGCTTAGCGGCCTGGCTTAAGTACCAAGAGACCCAGTACTTC	CASSLAAWLKYQETQYF
.	TRBV7-8	TRBJ2-7	.	TGTGCCAGCAGCTTAGCATCGGGATCCCACGAGCAGTACTTC	CASSLASGSHEQYF
once	TRBV2	TRBJ2-5	.	TGTGCCAGCAAGGAGTTCCCCTCGTACCAAGAGACCCAGTACTTC	CASKEFPSYQETQYF
.	TRBV30	TRBJ2-3	.	TGTGCCCGGAGTGTCGCGGGATCAGATACGCAGTATTTT	CARSVAGSDTQYF
.	TRBV25-1	TRBJ2-7	TRBD2	TGTGCCAGCAGTGAATCTGCTAGCGGGAGGTACGAGCAGTACTTC	CASSESASGRYEQYF
.	TRBV6-4	TRBJ2-2	.	TGTGCCAGCAGTGATGACGGGGGGCCTACCGGGGAGCTGTTTTTT	CASSDDGGPTGELFF
few	TRBV5-1	TRBJ2-3	.	TGCGCCAGCAGCTGGGGCGGATACAGCACAGATACGCAGTATTTT	CASSWGGYSTDTQYF
many	TRBV30	TRBJ1-5	.	TGTGCCTGGAGTGAGACAACGAATAATCAGCCCCAGCATTTT	CAWSETTNNQPQHF
.	TRBV18	TRBJ1-2	.	TGTGCCAGCTCACTGGTTTCCAGGACAGCTAACTATGGCTACACCTTC	CASSLVSRTANYGYTF
.	TRBV19	TRBJ2-7	.	TGTGCCAGTAGTAGCGGGGTAACCTACGAGCAGTACTTC	CASSSGVTYEQYF
few	TRBV4-1	TRBJ2-1	.	TGCGCCAGCAGCCAAGATGGTAGTCGATACAATGAGCAGTTCTTC	CASSQDGSRYNEQFF
.	TRBV9	TRBJ1-5	.	TGTGCCAGCAGCACCCAGGGGAATCAGCCCCAGCATTTT	CASSTQGNQPQHF
.	TRBV9	TRBJ2-1	TRBD2	TGTGCCAGCAGCGTGCGGCTAGCGGGCAATAATGAGCAGTTCTTC	CASSVRLAGNNEQFF
.	TRBV5-4	TRBJ2-7	.	TGTGCCAGCAGCTACATGCATGACAGAATTTCGGCCGAGCAGTACTTC	CASSYMHDRISAEQYF
.	TRBV14	TRBJ2-2	.	TGTGCCAGCAGCCAACGCCGACTGCGCACCGGGGAGCTGTTTTTT	CASSQRRLRTGELFF
.	TRBV5-1	TRBJ2-7	TRBD2	TGCGCCAGCAGCCTAGCGGGAGGGTCGAACGAGCAGTACTTC	CASSLAGGSNEQYF
.	TRBV30	TRBJ2-5	TRBD2	TGTGCCTGGAGGGCTTCCGGGACTAGCGAGGAGACCCAGTACTTC	CAWRASGTSEETQYF
.	TRBV30	TRBJ1-1	.	TGTGCCTTCCTACCGGGACACTCGAACACTGAAGCTTTCTTT	CAFLPGHSNTEAFF
.	TRBV4-2	TRBJ2-7	TRBD2	TGTGCCAGCAGCCAAGCGAAACTAGCGGGAGCCTACGAGCAGTACTTC	CASSQAKLAGAYEQYF
.	TRBV13	TRBJ2-7	.	TGTGCCAGCAGCTTAGAGCGCACCCTCGCCGGGCAGTACTTC	CASSLERTLAGQYF
.	TRBV5-1	TRBJ2-1	.	TGCGCCAGCAGCCTGACGCTTGGACAGTACAATGAGCAGTTCTTC	CASSLTLGQYNEQFF
.	TRBV9	TRBJ1-5	.	TGTGCCAGCAGCTACGGGTATAGCAATCAGCCCCAGCATTTT	CASSYGYSNQPQHF
.	TRBV15	TRBJ2-7	.	TGTGCCACCAGCAGAGTAGGAGGGGCCAGGGAACGCTACGAGCAGTACTTC	CATSRVGGARERYEQYF
once	TRBV29-1	TRBJ1-2	.	TGCAGCGTTGAAAAGCTGACAGGAACCTATGGCTACACCTTC	CSVEKLTGTYGYTF
once	TRBV5-1	TRBJ2-5	TRBD1	TGCGCCAGCAGCTTGGTGGGCAGGGGGCCAGAGACCCAGTACTTC	CASSLVGRGPETQYF
few	TRBV9	TRBJ2-5	.	TGTGCCAGCAGCGTAGACGAGTGGGCAGAGACCCAGTACTTC	CASSVDEWAETQYF
.	TRBV4-3	TRBJ2-3	TRBD2	TGCGCCAGCAGCCTATTGAGCGGGGGGTTAGATACGCAGTATTTT	CASSLLSGGLDTQYF
few	TRBV4-1	TRBJ2-5	.	TGCGCCAGCAGCCAAACGGACGGGGGAGAACAAGAGACCCAGTACTTC	CASSQTDGGEQETQYF
.	TRBV11-3	TRBJ2-7	.	TGTGCCAGCAGCTCCGGACAGAATTACGAGCAGTACTTC	CASSSGQNYEQYF
.	TRBV30	TRBJ1-1	.	TGTGCCTGGAATACCAGAGGGAATGAAGCTTTCTTT	CAWNTRGNEAFF
.	TRBV7-3	TRBJ2-1	TRBD2	TGTGCCAGCAGCTCGGGACTATACAATGAGCAGTTCTTC	CASSSGLYNEQFF
.	TRBV15	TRBJ2-7	.	TGTGCCACCAGCAGAGCGGGATCCTACGAGCAGTACTTC	CATSRAGSYEQYF
few	TRBV7-2	TRBJ2-1	TRBD2	TGTGCCAGCAGGCAGACTAGCACTGCCTACAATGAGCAGTTCTTC	CASRQTSTAYNEQFF
once	TRBV2	TRBJ2-3	TRBD2	TGTGCCAGCAGTCCCGAGGTGACTAGCGGAACAGATACGCAGTATTTT	CASSPEVTSGTDTQYF
.	TRBV25-1	TRBJ2-7	.	TGTGCCAGCATTGAGGAGAGGAAAACCTACGAGCAGTACTTC	CASIEERKTYEQYF